This TCR beta chain was sequenced during a study of ipilimumab plus nivolumab after autologous stem cell transplantation. Sequencing used immunoSEQ multiplex PCR; TCRdb keeps in-frame clones, though not all of them. Of approximately 9,800 clones in the sample, 78% were seen once. This specimen consisted of PBMCs, obtained in a trial of ipilimumab plus nivolumab as post-transplant consolidation. The TCR originated in a male donor with diffuse large B-cell lymphoma.

CDR3 region: CASSKVGALGQGVSPLHF. The CDR3 DNA reads TGTGCCAGCAGCAAAGTAGGGGCTTTAGGACAGGGGGTTTCACCCCTCCACTTT. The chain couples TRBV21-1 to TRBJ1-6; the table assigns TRBD1, which was not confirmed against the DNA. TRBV21-1 corresponds to a pseudogene. CDR3 length: 18 amino acids.